One sample yielded the 19 T cell receptor beta chains listed below, sequenced in a study. TCRdb fed the RT-PCR reads into MiXCR, producing one record per CDR3 protein. This sample carries 650,000 to 800,000 distinct CDR3 sequences, around 14% of them seen once, and the ten largest clones take just over 3.5%. Input material: memory CD4+ T cells from blood. These receptors all stem from a female donor in good health, serving as a healthy control.

This clonotype showed up just a few times. CDR3 in DNA: TGTGCCATCCACCCAGGGGGCCGGGGCACTGAAGCTTTCTTT. Amino acids: CAIHPGGRGTEAFF. This rearrangement joins TRBV10-3 to TRBJ1-1; 8 bases align to TRBD1. The CDR3 loop spans 14 amino acids. After removal of 8 bases from V and 4 bases from J, the junction contained 9 bases not matched to a gene. Germline loops: CDR1 ENHRY, CDR2 SYGVKD.

This clonotype has only a few counts. The V call is TRBV7-3, the J call TRBJ2-3, with D unresolved. Looked up from germline, CDR1 is SGHTA and CDR2 is FQGTGA. The CDR3 covers 15 residues. V lost 2 bases and J 0 bases, leaving 9 bases between the germline ends. CDR3 region: CASSLRPWSTDTQYF. In DNA form, the CDR3 reads TGTGCCAGCAGCTTACGCCCGTGGAGCACAGATACGCAGTATTTT.

The table lists this clonotype with a few counts. The chain is built from TRBV7-2 and TRBJ2-5; D uncertain. The germline V gene has CDR1 SGHTA and CDR2 FQGNSA. Deletions cut 4 bases from V and 5 bases from J, with 8 bases between. This CDR3 is built from 12 residues. CDR3: CASSSNGETQYF. CDR3 sequence (DNA): TGTGCCAGCAGCTCCAACGGGGAGACCCAGTACTTC.

This clonotype was seen ten or more times. J is TRBJ2-1 and V is TRBV4-2, with 12 positions matching TRBD2. This CDR3 comprises 18 residues. Germline V gene lookup returns CDR1 LGHNA and CDR2 YNFKEQ. The junction had 10 bases not matched to a gene; V was cut back by 2 bases and J by 5 bases. CDR3 sequence: CASSQPASGGDFNNEQFF. CDR3 nucleotide sequence: TGTGCCAGCAGCCAACCCGCTAGCGGGGGGGATTTTAACAATGAGCAGTTCTTC.

This clonotype was counted many times. CDR3 in amino acids: CASPSVRRRSYEQYF. For the CDR3, the DNA is TGTGCCAGCCCTTCGGTGCGCCGGCGGTCCTACGAGCAGTACTTC. J is TRBJ2-7 and V is TRBV3-1, with D unclear. Germline values: CDR1 LGHDT, CDR2 YNNKEL (reference sequence). This CDR3 spans 15 amino acids. Trimming pared 8 bases from V and 1 base from J, leaving 18 bases between.

The chain joins TRBV5-1 to TRBJ1-2; weak D call: TRBD1 (6 bases). There are 14 residues in the CDR3. Per germline, CDR1 SGHRS and CDR2 YFSETQ. V lost 0 bases and J 6 bases, leaving 12 bases between the germline ends. The chain's CDR3 is CASSLEGPGDGYTF. In DNA form, the CDR3 reads TGCGCCAGCAGCTTGGAGGGGCCAGGGGATGGCTACACCTTC.

The chain joins TRBV18 to TRBJ2-1, with 7 bases lining up with TRBD1. The junction had 4 bases not matched to a gene; V was cut back by 5 bases and J by 3 bases. Germline V gene data show CDR1 as KGHSH and CDR2 as LQKENI. This CDR3 contains 14 residues. For the CDR3, the DNA is TGTGCCAGCTCAACAGGGGTCAGCTACAATGAGCAGTTCTTC. It is translated as CASSTGVSYNEQFF.

This sequence joins TRBV5-1 and TRBJ2-7, with D perhaps matching TRBD1 (5 bases). The CDR3 runs 13 residues. The germline CDR1 and CDR2 sequences are SGHRS and YFSETQ. Trimming removed 1 base from V and 6 bases from J, with 11 bases in between. CDR3 coding DNA: TGCGCCAGCAGCTTGCCAGGGAACTCCGAGCAGTACTTC. Translated, it gives CASSLPGNSEQYF.

There are many counts of this clonotype. The genes are TRBV5-1 and TRBJ2-1; 7 nucleotides line up with TRBD2. The CDR3 totals 16 residues. The junction had 14 bases not matched to a gene; V was cut back by 0 bases and J by 11 bases. CDR1 and CDR2 (germline): SGHRS, YFSETQ. This CDR3 is CASSLAPGASGAQQFF. CDR3 bases: TGCGCCAGCAGCTTGGCCCCCGGGGCTAGCGGAGCTCAGCAGTTCTTC.

This clonotype showed up just once. The junction departs from the called germline gene at one end, perhaps through a read error. The chain links TRBV4-3 to TRBJ2-2; 9 bases align to TRBD2. The CDR3 covers 15 residues. The germline V gene encodes CDR1 LGHNA and CDR2 YSLEER. CDR3 DNA: TGCTCCAGCAGCCAAGCGGGAGGCGTCACCGGGGAGCTGTTTTTT. Translating it yields CSSSQAGGVTGELFF.

The V call is TRBV20-1, the J call TRBJ2-5; the match to TRBD2 covers 7 bases. The CDR3 is made up of 15 amino acids. V shed 4 bases and J 0 bases; nucleotides not matched to a gene: 8. Germline-derived CDR1 and CDR2 are DFQATT and SNEGSKA (reference sequence). The CDR3 bases are TGCAGTGCTAAGAAGGCTAGCGGTCACCAAGAGACCCAGTACTTC. Its translation: CSAKKASGHQETQYF.

This clonotype was seen only a few times. The rearrangement links TRBV7-2 to TRBJ2-7; 9 nucleotides align to TRBD2. V gave up 2 bases and J gave up 4 bases; unmatched junction bases: 6. Germline V gene lookup returns CDR1 SGHTA and CDR2 FQGNSA. The CDR3 loop spans 15 amino acids. The CDR3: CASSLLGLAGYEQYF. Here the CDR3 DNA reads TGTGCCAGCAGCTTACTTGGGCTAGCGGGGTACGAGCAGTACTTC.

V gene TRBV5-4 combines with J gene TRBJ2-2; 9 nucleotides align to TRBD2. The V segment lost 4 bases and the J segment 3 bases; nucleotides outside the gene matches: 4. From germline, CDR1 is SGHNT and CDR2 YYREEE (reference sequence). This CDR3 spans 15 amino acids. The CDR3 DNA follows: TGTGCCAGCAGCATGACTAGCGGCGACACCGGGGAGCTGTTTTTT. Protein: CASSMTSGDTGELFF.

Only a few counts were recorded for this clonotype. The rearrangement links TRBV7-2 to TRBJ2-7; TRBD2 might be the D (6 bases). CDR1 is SGHTA and CDR2 is FQGNSA in the germline V gene. This CDR3 has 13 amino acids. V lost 6 bases and J lost 6, with 15 bases in between. The CDR3 region is CASRFAGSGEQYF. DNA for the CDR3: TGTGCCAGCAGGTTTGCCGGGAGCGGCGAGCAGTACTTC.

The chain recombines TRBV6-2 or TRBV6-3 with TRBJ2-5; the D call may be TRBD1 or TRBD2 (5 bases each). Per the germline V gene, CDR1 is MNHEY and CDR2 is SVGEGT. The V end lost 2 bases, the J end lost 2 bases, and 12 bases lay between the germline ends. The CDR3 runs 15 residues. As DNA, the CDR3 is TGTGCCAGCAGTTACGTCGGGGCCACACAAGAGACCCAGTACTTC. As protein: CASSYVGATQETQYF.

This sequence joins TRBV7-9 and TRBJ2-1; D ambiguous. There are 15 residues in the CDR3. The V gene's germline CDR1 is SEHNR and CDR2 FQNEAQ (reference sequence). The V end lost 1 base, the J end lost 3 bases, and 10 bases lay between the germline ends. CDR3 sequence (DNA): TGTGCCAGCAGCTTAGGGACCAGCCTCTACAATGAGCAGTTCTTC. This gives the protein CASSLGTSLYNEQFF.

This clonotype was found many times. V usage is TRBV4-1 and J usage is TRBJ2-7, with 7 bases fitting TRBD1. J was trimmed by 7 bases and V by 4 bases; bases with no gene match: 13. Germline loops: CDR1 MGHRA, CDR2 YSYEKL. The CDR3 spans 15 residues. CDR3 sequence (DNA): TGCGCCAGCAGCCCCCAGGGCAGGGGGATGGAAGAGCAGTACTTC. It encodes CASSPQGRGMEEQYF.

V gene TRBV4-1 combines with J gene TRBJ1-5; a possible D gene is TRBD1 (5 bases). Germline V CDR1 and CDR2: MGHRA, YSYEKL. Trimming shortened V by 6 bases and J by 0 bases, and 12 bases separated the two germline ends. The CDR3 has 15 amino acids. The CDR3 sequence: CASRLDRDSNQPQHF. The CDR3 DNA follows: TGCGCCAGCAGACTTGACAGAGATAGCAATCAGCCCCAGCATTTT.

This clonotype was seen only a few times. The V call is TRBV12-3 or TRBV12-4, the J call TRBJ1-1, with 7 bases that match TRBD1. There are 14 residues in the CDR3. Germline trimming cut 5 bases from V and 5 bases from J; bases unmatched to any gene: 8. The CDR3 reads CASSPIATGTEAFF. The DNA for the CDR3 is TGTGCCAGCAGTCCCATCGCGACAGGGACTGAAGCTTTCTTT.